This T cell receptor beta chain was sequenced during a study of T cell responses to AZD1222 COVID-19 vaccine. CDR1 is LNHDA, CDR2 SQIVND, per germline (reference sequence). V was pared by 3 bases and J by 5 bases, with 10 bases between. The CDR3 is made up of 14 amino acids. Using immunoSEQ multiplex PCR, the repertoire was profiled, and TCRdb retains in-frame clones only, with some absent. Counted here are fewer than 100,000 clones, 88% occurring once; the ten biggest clones make up 16%. This chain joins TRBV19 and TRBJ1-4, with D perhaps TRBD1 (6 bases). The sequencing used peripheral blood, collected 28 days after the second AZD1222 dose. The receptor was isolated from an adult who received the AZD1222 COVID-19 vaccine. The CDR3 protein is CASSIDRKNEKLFF. The CDR3 DNA sequence: TGTGCCAGTAGTATTGACAGGAAGAATGAAAAACTGTTTTTT.